The 6 T cell receptor beta chains in this list originate from one sample, sequenced in a study of blood T cell repertoires in COVID-19. Method: immunoSEQ multiplex PCR; TCRdb's copy keeps in-frame clones and lacks some. The table lists around 76,000 clones, 90% to 95% of them singletons. What was sequenced was peripheral blood. The receptors were gathered from a human donor in a cohort sampled during active COVID-19.

This rearrangement joins TRBV5-5 to TRBJ2-5, with a tentative D call TRBD1 (5 bases). The CDR3 runs 14 residues. Trimming took 2 bases from V and 2 from J, leaving 10 bases between them. Germline V gene lookup returns CDR1 SGHKS and CDR2 YYEKEE (reference sequence). CDR3: CASSFLGRQETQYF. In DNA, the CDR3 is TGTGCCAGCAGCTTTTTGGGGCGACAAGAGACCCAGTACTTC.

This rearrangement joins TRBV5-4 to TRBJ1-2; TRBD1 might be the D (5 bases). V shed 0 bases and J shed 5 bases, with 11 bases lying between them. CDR3 length equals 14 residues. Germline assignment: CDR1 SGHNT and CDR2 YYREEE (reference sequence). The CDR3 reads CASSLAGVKYGYTF. The CDR3 DNA reads TGTGCCAGCAGCTTGGCGGGGGTAAAGTATGGCTACACCTTC.

The chain couples TRBV7-2 to TRBJ2-3, with 8 positions matching TRBD2. In germline, CDR1 is SGHTA, CDR2 FQGNSA. V gave up 6 bases and J gave up 0 bases; unmatched junction bases: 14. The CDR3 totals 18 residues. Here the CDR3 reads CASRIAGPRGGSTDTQYF. The CDR3 DNA sequence: TGTGCCAGCAGGATAGCGGGGCCCAGAGGGGGGAGCACAGATACGCAGTATTTT.

The V and J genes are TRBV6-5 and TRBJ1-5; D is perhaps TRBD1 (5 bases). The CDR3 is made up of 14 amino acids. Germline V lookup: CDR1 MNHEY, CDR2 SVGAGI. V lost 2 bases, J lost 1 base, and 6 bases lay in between. The DNA of the CDR3 is TGTGCCAGCAGTTACGGGGGGAGCAATCAGCCCCAGCATTTT. Translating gives CASSYGGSNQPQHF.

V usage is TRBV30 and J usage is TRBJ1-2; 7 positions match TRBD1. Germline V gives CDR1 GTSNPN, CDR2 SVGIG (reference sequence). The CDR3 consists of 13 residues. The J segment lost 6 bases and the V segment lost 2 bases, leaving 6 bases of the junction unmatched. CDR3 sequence reads: CAWSSSTGNGYTF. The DNA for the CDR3 is TGTGCCTGGAGTTCCTCGACAGGGAATGGCTACACCTTC.

The chain employs TRBV6-5 and TRBJ2-7; 9 nucleotides line up with TRBD1. Looked up from germline, CDR1 is MNHEY and CDR2 is SVGAGI. The CDR3 has 15 residues. J was trimmed by 7 bases and V by 5 bases; bases with no gene match: 12. The CDR3 sequence: CASSPSGQGQREQYF. The CDR3 DNA is TGTGCCAGCAGTCCCTCGGGACAGGGTCAGAGGGAGCAGTACTTC.